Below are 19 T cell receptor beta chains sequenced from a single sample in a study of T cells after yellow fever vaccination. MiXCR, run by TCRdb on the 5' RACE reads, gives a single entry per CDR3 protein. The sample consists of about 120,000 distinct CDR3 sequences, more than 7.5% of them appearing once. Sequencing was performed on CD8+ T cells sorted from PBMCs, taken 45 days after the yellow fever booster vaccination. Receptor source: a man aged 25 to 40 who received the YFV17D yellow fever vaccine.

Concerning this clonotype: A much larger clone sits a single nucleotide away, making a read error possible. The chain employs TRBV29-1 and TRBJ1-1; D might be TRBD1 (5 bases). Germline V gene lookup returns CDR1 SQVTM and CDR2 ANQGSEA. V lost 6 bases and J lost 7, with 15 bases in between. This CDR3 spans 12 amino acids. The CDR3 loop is CSVSDQGYEAFF. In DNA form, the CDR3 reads TGCAGCGTATCGGATCAGGGATATGAAGCTTTCTTT.

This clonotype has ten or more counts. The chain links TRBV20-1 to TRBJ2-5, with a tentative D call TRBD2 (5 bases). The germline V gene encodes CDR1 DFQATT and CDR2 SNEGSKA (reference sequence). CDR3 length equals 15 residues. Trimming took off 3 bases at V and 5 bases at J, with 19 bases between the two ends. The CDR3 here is CSARRLGAVGETQYF. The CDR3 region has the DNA TGCAGTGCTAGGAGACTGGGAGCCGTGGGGGAGACCCAGTACTTC.

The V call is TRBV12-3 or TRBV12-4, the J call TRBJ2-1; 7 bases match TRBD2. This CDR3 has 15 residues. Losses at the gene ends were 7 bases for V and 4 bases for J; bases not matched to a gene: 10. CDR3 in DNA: TGTGCCAGCACTCCACGACTAGCCGATTACAATGAGCAGTTCTTC. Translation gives CASTPRLADYNEQFF.

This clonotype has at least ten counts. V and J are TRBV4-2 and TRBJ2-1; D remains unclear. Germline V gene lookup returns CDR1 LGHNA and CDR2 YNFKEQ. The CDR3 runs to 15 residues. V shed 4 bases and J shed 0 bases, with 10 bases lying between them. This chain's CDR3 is CASSPWKGSYNEQFF. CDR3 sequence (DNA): TGTGCCAGCAGCCCATGGAAGGGCTCCTACAATGAGCAGTTCTTC.

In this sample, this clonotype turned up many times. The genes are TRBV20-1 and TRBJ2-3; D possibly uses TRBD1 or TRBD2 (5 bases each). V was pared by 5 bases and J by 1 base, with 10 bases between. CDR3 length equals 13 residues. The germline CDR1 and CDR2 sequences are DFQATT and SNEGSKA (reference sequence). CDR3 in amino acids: CSAVGTRTDTQYF. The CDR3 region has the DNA TGCAGTGCTGTGGGGACCCGCACAGATACGCAGTATTTT.

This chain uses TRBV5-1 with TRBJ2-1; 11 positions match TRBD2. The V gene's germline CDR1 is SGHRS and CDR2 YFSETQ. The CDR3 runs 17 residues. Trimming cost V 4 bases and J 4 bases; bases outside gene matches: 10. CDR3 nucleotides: TGCGCCAGCAGCGCAGGGACTAGCGGAGCCTATTACAATGAGCAGTTCTTC. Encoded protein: CASSAGTSGAYYNEQFF.

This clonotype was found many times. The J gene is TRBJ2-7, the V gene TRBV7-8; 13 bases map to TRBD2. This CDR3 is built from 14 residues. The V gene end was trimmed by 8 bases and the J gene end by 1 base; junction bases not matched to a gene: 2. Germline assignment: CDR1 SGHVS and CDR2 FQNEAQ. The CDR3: CASGTSGVSYEQYF. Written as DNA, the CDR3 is TGTGCCAGCGGGACTAGCGGGGTATCCTACGAGCAGTACTTC.

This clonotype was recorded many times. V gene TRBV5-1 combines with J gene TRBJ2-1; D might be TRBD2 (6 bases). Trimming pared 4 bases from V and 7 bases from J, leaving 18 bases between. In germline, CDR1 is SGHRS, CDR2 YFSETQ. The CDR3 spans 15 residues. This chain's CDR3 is CASSGTGTSENEQFF. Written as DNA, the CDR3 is TGCGCCAGCAGCGGAACCGGGACTTCTGAGAATGAGCAGTTCTTC.

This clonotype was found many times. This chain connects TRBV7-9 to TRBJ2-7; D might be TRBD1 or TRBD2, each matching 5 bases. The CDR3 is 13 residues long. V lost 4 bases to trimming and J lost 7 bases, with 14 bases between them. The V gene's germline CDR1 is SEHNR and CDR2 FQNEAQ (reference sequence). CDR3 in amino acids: CASSSGAAREQYF. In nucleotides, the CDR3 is TGTGCCAGCAGCTCCGGGGCCGCCCGGGAGCAGTACTTC.

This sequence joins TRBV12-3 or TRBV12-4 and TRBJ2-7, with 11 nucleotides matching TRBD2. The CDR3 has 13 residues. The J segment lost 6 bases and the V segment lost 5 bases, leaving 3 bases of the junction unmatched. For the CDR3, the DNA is TGTGCCAGCAGTACCGGGACTAGCGGCGAGCAGTACTTC. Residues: CASSTGTSGEQYF.

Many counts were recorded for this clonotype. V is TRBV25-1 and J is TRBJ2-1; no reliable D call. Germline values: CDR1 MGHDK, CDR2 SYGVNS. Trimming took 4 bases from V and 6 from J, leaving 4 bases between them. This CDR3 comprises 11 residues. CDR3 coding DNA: TGTGCCAGCAGTGGGGCCAATGAGCAGTTCTTC. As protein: CASSGANEQFF.

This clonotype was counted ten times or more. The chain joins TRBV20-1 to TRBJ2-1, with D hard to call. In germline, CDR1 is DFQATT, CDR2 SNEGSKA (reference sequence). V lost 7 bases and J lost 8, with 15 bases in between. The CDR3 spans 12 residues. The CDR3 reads CSGFPGHDEQFF. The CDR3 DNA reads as TGCAGTGGATTTCCGGGTCACGATGAGCAGTTCTTC.

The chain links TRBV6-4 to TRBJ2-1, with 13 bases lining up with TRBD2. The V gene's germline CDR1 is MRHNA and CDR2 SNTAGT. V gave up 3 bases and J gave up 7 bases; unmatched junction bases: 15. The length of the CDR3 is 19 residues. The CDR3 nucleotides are TGTGCCAGCAGTGAGCTCGGGACTAGCGGGACAGTATTAGGTAATGAGCAGTTCTTC. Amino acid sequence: CASSELGTSGTVLGNEQFF.

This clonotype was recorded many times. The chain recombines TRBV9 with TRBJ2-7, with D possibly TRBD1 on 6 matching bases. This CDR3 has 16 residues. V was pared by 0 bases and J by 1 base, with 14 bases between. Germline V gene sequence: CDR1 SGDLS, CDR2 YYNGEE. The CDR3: CASSVDGDTYSYEQYF. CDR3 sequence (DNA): TGTGCCAGCAGCGTAGATGGGGACACCTATTCCTACGAGCAGTACTTC.

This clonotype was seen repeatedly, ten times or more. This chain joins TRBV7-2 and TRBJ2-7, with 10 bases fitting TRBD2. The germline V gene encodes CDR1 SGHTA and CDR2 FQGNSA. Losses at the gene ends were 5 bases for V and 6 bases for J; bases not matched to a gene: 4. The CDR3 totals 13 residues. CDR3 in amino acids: CASSQGLALEQYF. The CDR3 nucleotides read TGTGCCAGCAGCCAGGGACTAGCGCTCGAGCAGTACTTC. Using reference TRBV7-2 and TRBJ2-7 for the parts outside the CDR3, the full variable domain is GAGVSQSPSNKVTEKGKDVELRCDPISGHTALYWYRQSLGQGLEFLIYFQGNSAPDKSGLPSDRFSAERTGGSVSTLTIQRTQQEDSAVYLCASSQGLALEQYFGPGTRLTVT.

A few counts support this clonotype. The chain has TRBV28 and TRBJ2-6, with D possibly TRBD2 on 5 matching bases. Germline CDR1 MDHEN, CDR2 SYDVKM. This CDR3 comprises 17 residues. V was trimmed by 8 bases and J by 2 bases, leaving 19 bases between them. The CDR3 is CASSEGQRVPGANVLTF. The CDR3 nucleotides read TGTGCCAGCTCAGAAGGGCAGAGGGTTCCTGGGGCCAACGTCCTGACTTTC.

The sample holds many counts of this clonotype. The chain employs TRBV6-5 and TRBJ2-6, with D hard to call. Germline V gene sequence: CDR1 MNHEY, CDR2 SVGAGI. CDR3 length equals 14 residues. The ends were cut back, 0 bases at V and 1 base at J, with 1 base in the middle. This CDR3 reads CASSYSSGANVLTF. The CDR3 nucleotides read TGTGCCAGCAGTTACTCGTCTGGGGCCAACGTCCTGACTTTC.

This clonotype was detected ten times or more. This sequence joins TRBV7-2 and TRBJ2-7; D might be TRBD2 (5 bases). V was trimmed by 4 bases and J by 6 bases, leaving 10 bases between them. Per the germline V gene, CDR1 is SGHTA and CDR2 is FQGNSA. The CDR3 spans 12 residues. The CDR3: CASSYLAPEQYF. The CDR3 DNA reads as TGTGCCAGCAGCTACCTAGCACCCGAGCAGTACTTC.

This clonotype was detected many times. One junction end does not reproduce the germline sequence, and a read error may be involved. The CDR3 DNA is TGTGCTAGCAGCCCCCAGGGGGGGTTGGCTAACTATGGCTACACCTTC. It is translated as CASSPQGGLANYGYTF. The chain has TRBV7-7 and TRBJ1-2, with 7 bases lining up with TRBD1. Per germline, CDR1 SSHAT and CDR2 FNYEAQ (reference sequence). The CDR3 extends over 16 amino acids. The whole variable domain, filled in from reference TRBV7-7 and TRBJ1-2, reads GAGVSQSPRYKVTKRGQDVTLRCDPISSHATLYWYQQALGQGPEFLTYFNYEAQPDKSGLPSDRFSAERPEGSISTLTIQRTEQRDSAMYRCASSPQGGLANYGYTFGSGTRLTVV.